This entry is about one T cell receptor (beta chain). Its antigen is as yet unknown. Assay used: immunoSEQ multiplex PCR; TCRdb lists only in-frame clones, some missing. The sample contains some 2,000,000 clones, around 96% of which appear only once. This sample was taken from a study of shared clonotypes between healthy human individuals. Naive CD8 cells, CD45RO-negative and positively selected for CCR7, excluded terminally differentiated effector memory CD45RA+ cells. All of the donors resided in Nashville, Tennessee, and each was a Caucasian adult. This CDR3 is built from 14 residues. J gave up 3 bases and V 0 bases, and 4 bases lay outside the gene matches. Germline loops: CDR1 GTSNPN, CDR2 SVGIG (reference sequence). Study outcomes and limitations: For naive CD4 cells, roughly 5% of clonotypes were shared across a few donors.

The source is a man aged 18 to 30 in good health. The specimen sequenced was naive CD8+ T cells sorted from blood. The rearrangement links TRBV30 to TRBJ2-7, with 8 bases aligning to TRBD2. This CDR3 reads CAWSVLAGRYEQYF. The CDR3 region has the DNA TGTGCCTGGAGTGTCCTAGCGGGCCGCTACGAGCAGTACTTC.